The 23 T cell receptor beta chains below were found in one sample sequenced in a study of blood T cells in healthy people across ages. Using a J-beta primer mix together with a sample-barcoded 5' primer, a second PCR was run for roughly 7 to 12 cycles. MiXCR was run by TCRdb on the 5' RACE reads, yielding one entry per CDR3 protein. This table holds fewer than 1 million distinct CDR3 sequences, approximately 44% found once. Sample: blood. The receptors here all came from a man aged 55 to 70 in good health.

This clonotype showed up just a few times. This chain uses TRBV7-9 with TRBJ2-7; 8 nucleotides align to TRBD2. CDR3 length equals 16 residues. With V trimmed by 1 base and J by 7 bases, 12 bases remained unmatched. CDR1 and CDR2 (germline): SEHNR, FQNEAQ (reference sequence). CDR3: CASSLGAGGLVSEQYF. The CDR3, as DNA: TGTGCCAGCAGCTTAGGCGCGGGGGGTCTCGTTTCAGAGCAGTACTTC.

This chain joins TRBV3-1 and TRBJ2-3, with D unclear. Deletions cut 4 bases from V and 6 bases from J, with 11 bases between. CDR1 is LGHDT and CDR2 is YNNKEL in the germline V gene (reference sequence). This CDR3 spans 13 amino acids. Here the CDR3 DNA reads TGTGCCAGCAGCCTCGATGTCAGGGATACGCAGTATTTT. It specifies CASSLDVRDTQYF.

This clonotype appeared many times. The chain links TRBV10-3 to TRBJ2-7, with D unclear. The V end was cut by 0 bases, the J end by 2 bases, with 11 bases between. Germline V gene lookup returns CDR1 ENHRY and CDR2 SYGVKD. The CDR3 spans 15 residues. The CDR3 here is CAISESEQATYEQYF. The DNA of the CDR3 is TGTGCCATCAGTGAGTCTGAGCAGGCAACCTACGAGCAGTACTTC.

The rearrangement joins TRBV7-9 to TRBJ2-5, with a possible D match to TRBD1 (6 bases). Trimming stripped 1 base from V and 3 bases from J, with 9 bases between. Per germline, CDR1 SEHNR and CDR2 FQNEAQ (reference sequence). The CDR3 has 14 amino acids. DNA for the CDR3: TGTGCCAGCAGCTTAGGACAGGTGAAAGAGACCCAGTACTTC. It translates to CASSLGQVKETQYF.

The chain employs TRBV5-6 and TRBJ2-7; a possible D gene is TRBD2 (5 bases). Germline V gives CDR1 SGHDT, CDR2 YYEEEE. V lost 3 bases and J 3 bases, leaving 16 bases between the germline ends. The CDR3 is made up of 15 amino acids. The CDR3 region has the DNA TGTGCCAGCAGCTCCTACTCTGGACTTCTCTACGAGCAGTACTTC. It translates to CASSSYSGLLYEQYF.

The chain links TRBV3-1 to TRBJ1-1; D unresolved. Trimming removed 4 bases at V and 1 base at J, with 10 bases between. The CDR3 length is 14 residues. Per germline, CDR1 LGHDT and CDR2 YNNKEL (reference sequence). CDR3 residues: CASSRVRKNTEAFF. The CDR3 nucleotides are TGTGCCAGCAGCCGGGTGCGGAAGAACACTGAAGCTTTCTTT.

The DNA of the CDR3 is TGTGCCAGCAGTTTATCCCCAGGACAGGGTGGTCAGCCCCAGCATTTT. This codes for CASSLSPGQGGQPQHF. The gene calls are TRBV27 and TRBJ1-5; TRBD1 aligns across 8 bases. This CDR3 is built from 16 residues. Germline CDR1 and CDR2: MNHEY and SMNVEV (reference sequence). Trimming cost V 0 bases and J 6 bases; bases outside gene matches: 7.

The chain joins TRBV6-2 or TRBV6-3 to TRBJ2-1; 9 bases match TRBD2. This CDR3 is 15 amino acids long. The ends lost 2 bases at V and 9 bases at J; junction bases unmatched: 8. Germline V gives CDR1 MNHEY, CDR2 SVGEGT. The CDR3 DNA sequence: TGTGCCAGCAGTTACGCGGGGGGGGCAGTCGGTGAGCAGTTCTTC. Residues: CASSYAGGAVGEQFF.

The DNA for the CDR3 is TGCAGTGCTAGAGGAAGGACAAGAACTTATGGCTACACCTTC. Protein product: CSARGRTRTYGYTF. The chain recombines TRBV20-1 with TRBJ1-2; possible D gene TRBD1, 5 bases. Germline assignment: CDR1 DFQATT and CDR2 SNEGSKA (reference sequence). The CDR3 contains 14 residues. Trimming took off 1 base at V and 5 bases at J, with 14 bases between the two ends.

This sequence joins TRBV25-1 and TRBJ2-7, with D hard to call. The end of the DNA is better explained by TRBJ2-5, so the J call may be wrong. This CDR3 has 13 residues. CDR1 MGHDK and CDR2 SYGVNS come from the germline V gene. The CDR3 DNA reads as TGTGCCAGCAGTGAAAGATTAGGAGAGACCCAGTACTTC. Translating gives CASSERLGETQYF.

The V call is TRBV6-6, the J call TRBJ1-5; no definite D call. This CDR3 contains 13 residues. V lost 6 bases to trimming and J lost 7 bases, with 13 bases between them. Germline CDR1 and CDR2: MNHNY and SVGAGI (reference sequence). The CDR3 reads CASRPEGGQPQHF. The CDR3 DNA reads TGTGCCAGCAGACCAGAGGGAGGACAGCCCCAGCATTTT.

The chain carries TRBV3-1 and TRBJ2-3; D is unresolved. There are 16 residues in the CDR3. The ends were cut back, 2 bases at V and 0 bases at J, with 12 bases in the middle. Per germline, CDR1 LGHDT and CDR2 YNNKEL (reference sequence). This CDR3 is CASSQKMDSSTDTQYF. In DNA form, the CDR3 reads TGTGCCAGCAGCCAAAAGATGGATTCGAGCACAGATACGCAGTATTTT.

This clonotype was detected only a few times. The chain has TRBV11-3 and TRBJ2-6; D is tentatively TRBD1 or TRBD2 (6 bases each). CDR1 is SGHNT and CDR2 is YENEEA in the germline V gene. V was trimmed by 5 bases and J by 1 base, leaving 12 bases between them. There are 16 residues in the CDR3. The DNA for the CDR3 is TGTGCCAGCAGCCCGCAGGGGACTTCTGGGGCCAACGTCCTGACTTTC. Translation: CASSPQGTSGANVLTF.

This clonotype showed up just a few times. The chain is built from TRBV6-1 and TRBJ2-7, with D hard to call. Trimming shortened V by 3 bases and J by 6 bases, and 9 bases separated the two germline ends. This CDR3 is 12 amino acids long. CDR1 and CDR2 (germline): MNHNS, SASEGT. The CDR3 DNA follows: TGTGCCAGCAGTGATTCAGGTCCCGAGCAGTACTTC. Amino acids: CASSDSGPEQYF.

This clonotype has just a few counts. J is TRBJ2-3 and V is TRBV7-9, with 10 nucleotides matching TRBD2. J lost 5 bases, V lost 5 bases, and 10 bases had no gene match. CDR1 and CDR2 from the germline V gene are SEHNR and FQNEAQ (reference sequence). The CDR3 has 16 residues. The CDR3 DNA follows: TGTGCCAGCAGCCCCCTTGGATTAGCGGGGGGAGATACGCAGTATTTT. Protein: CASSPLGLAGGDTQYF.

The CDR3 sequence: CASSLQGVPYEQYF. The CDR3 DNA reads TGTGCCAGCAGTTTACAGGGGGTACCATACGAGCAGTACTTC. This sequence joins TRBV27 and TRBJ2-7; 7 nucleotides match TRBD1. Losses at the gene ends were 2 bases for V and 4 bases for J; bases not matched to a gene: 5. The CDR3 runs 14 residues. Germline CDR1 reads MNHEY; CDR2 reads SMNVEV (reference sequence).

Comment on this clonotype: A junction end diverges from the germline sequence, so it may reflect a read error. This sequence joins TRBV6-6 and TRBJ2-3, with D possibly matching TRBD1 (6 bases). Germline CDR1 is MNHNY and CDR2 is SVGAGI (reference sequence). The CDR3 spans 16 residues. In nucleotides, the CDR3 is TGTGCCAGCAGTTTCTCCGGGACATGGAGCAGAGATACGCAGTATTTT. This sequence encodes CASSFSGTWSRDTQYF.

This rearrangement joins TRBV28 to TRBJ2-1, with D perhaps TRBD1 or TRBD2 (6 bases each). Germline CDR1 is MDHEN and CDR2 is SYDVKM. CDR3 length equals 16 residues. The V end lost 4 bases, the J end lost 4 bases, and 17 bases lay between the germline ends. The DNA for the CDR3 is TGTGCCAGCAGTTACGATGGGGGGCGAAGGTACAATGAGCAGTTCTTC. It translates to CASSYDGGRRYNEQFF.

This clonotype was detected a few times. The V and J genes are TRBV7-2 and TRBJ2-7; 8 bases map to TRBD1. V gave up 3 bases and J gave up 3 bases; unmatched junction bases: 7. Germline CDR1 is SGHTA and CDR2 is FQGNSA. This CDR3 comprises 15 residues. The DNA for the CDR3 is TGTGCCAGCAGCTTGGGGGTGGGACAGGACTACGAGCAGTACTTC. Amino acid sequence: CASSLGVGQDYEQYF.

V and J are TRBV20-1 and TRBJ1-1, with 7 bases fitting TRBD1. The CDR3 contains 12 residues. V dropped 1 base and J dropped 10; count of bases not matched to a gene: 6. Germline values: CDR1 DFQATT, CDR2 SNEGSKA (reference sequence). As DNA, the CDR3 is TGCAGTGCTAGAGCGGGGACAGTGTCAGCTTTCTTT. Protein product: CSARAGTVSAFF.

The V gene is TRBV5-6, the J gene TRBJ1-5; TRBD1 agrees at 8 bases. The CDR3 covers 16 residues. J lost 2 bases, V lost 4 bases, and 8 bases had no gene match. Germline-derived CDR1 and CDR2 are SGHDT and YYEEEE. The CDR3 coding sequence is TGTGCCAGCAGCGGCCGGACAGGGAGCGGCAATCAGCCCCAGCATTTT. This translates into CASSGRTGSGNQPQHF.

The chain joins TRBV4-1 to TRBJ2-7, with D perhaps matching TRBD1 (5 bases). CDR3 length: 15 residues. Germline V CDR1 and CDR2: MGHRA, YSYEKL. V was pared by 0 bases and J by 6 bases, with 15 bases between. The CDR3 nucleotides are TGCGCCAGCAGCCAAGAAGTGGGGCCCGTCCGCGAGCAGTACTTC. Its protein is CASSQEVGPVREQYF.

In its sample, this clonotype was seen many times. The chain carries TRBV29-1 and TRBJ2-7; D is possibly TRBD1 (6 bases). The germline V gene has CDR1 SQVTM and CDR2 ANQGSEA. The CDR3 runs 14 residues. The V and J ends lost 4 bases and 3 bases respectively, with 16 bases between them. CDR3 DNA sequence: TGCAGCGTTGTTGTCCAGGGGCTTTACTACGAGCAGTACTTC. This sequence encodes CSVVVQGLYYEQYF.